This T cell receptor (beta chain) was recorded in a study of Tregs in tolerant kidney transplant recipients. Some clones are missing from TCRdb's copy, which holds only in-frame ones; the method was immunoSEQ multiplex PCR. The profile shows more than 60,000 clones, 95% to 98% of them singletons. The V end was cut by 5 bases, the J end by 5 bases, with 6 bases between. The V gene's germline CDR1 is LNHDA and CDR2 SQIVND (reference sequence). This CDR3 has 11 residues. Unstimulated regulatory T cells (CD4+CD25+CD127-), CD4+CD25- non-regulatory cells, CD4 and CD8 cells were FACS-sorted from thawed PBMCs. Findings and limits, study-wide: In tolerant patients, donor-specific Tregs outgrew total Tregs, suggesting antigen-driven expansion.

As to this clone: Its antigen is not identified.

The TCR comes from a human donor who received a combined kidney and bone marrow transplant. This chain connects TRBV19 to TRBJ1-2; no firm D call. The source was CD4+ T cells from blood, collected before the transplant. Here the CDR3 DNA reads TGTGCCAGTAGTTTTATTTATGGCTACACCTTC. This sequence encodes CASSFIYGYTF.